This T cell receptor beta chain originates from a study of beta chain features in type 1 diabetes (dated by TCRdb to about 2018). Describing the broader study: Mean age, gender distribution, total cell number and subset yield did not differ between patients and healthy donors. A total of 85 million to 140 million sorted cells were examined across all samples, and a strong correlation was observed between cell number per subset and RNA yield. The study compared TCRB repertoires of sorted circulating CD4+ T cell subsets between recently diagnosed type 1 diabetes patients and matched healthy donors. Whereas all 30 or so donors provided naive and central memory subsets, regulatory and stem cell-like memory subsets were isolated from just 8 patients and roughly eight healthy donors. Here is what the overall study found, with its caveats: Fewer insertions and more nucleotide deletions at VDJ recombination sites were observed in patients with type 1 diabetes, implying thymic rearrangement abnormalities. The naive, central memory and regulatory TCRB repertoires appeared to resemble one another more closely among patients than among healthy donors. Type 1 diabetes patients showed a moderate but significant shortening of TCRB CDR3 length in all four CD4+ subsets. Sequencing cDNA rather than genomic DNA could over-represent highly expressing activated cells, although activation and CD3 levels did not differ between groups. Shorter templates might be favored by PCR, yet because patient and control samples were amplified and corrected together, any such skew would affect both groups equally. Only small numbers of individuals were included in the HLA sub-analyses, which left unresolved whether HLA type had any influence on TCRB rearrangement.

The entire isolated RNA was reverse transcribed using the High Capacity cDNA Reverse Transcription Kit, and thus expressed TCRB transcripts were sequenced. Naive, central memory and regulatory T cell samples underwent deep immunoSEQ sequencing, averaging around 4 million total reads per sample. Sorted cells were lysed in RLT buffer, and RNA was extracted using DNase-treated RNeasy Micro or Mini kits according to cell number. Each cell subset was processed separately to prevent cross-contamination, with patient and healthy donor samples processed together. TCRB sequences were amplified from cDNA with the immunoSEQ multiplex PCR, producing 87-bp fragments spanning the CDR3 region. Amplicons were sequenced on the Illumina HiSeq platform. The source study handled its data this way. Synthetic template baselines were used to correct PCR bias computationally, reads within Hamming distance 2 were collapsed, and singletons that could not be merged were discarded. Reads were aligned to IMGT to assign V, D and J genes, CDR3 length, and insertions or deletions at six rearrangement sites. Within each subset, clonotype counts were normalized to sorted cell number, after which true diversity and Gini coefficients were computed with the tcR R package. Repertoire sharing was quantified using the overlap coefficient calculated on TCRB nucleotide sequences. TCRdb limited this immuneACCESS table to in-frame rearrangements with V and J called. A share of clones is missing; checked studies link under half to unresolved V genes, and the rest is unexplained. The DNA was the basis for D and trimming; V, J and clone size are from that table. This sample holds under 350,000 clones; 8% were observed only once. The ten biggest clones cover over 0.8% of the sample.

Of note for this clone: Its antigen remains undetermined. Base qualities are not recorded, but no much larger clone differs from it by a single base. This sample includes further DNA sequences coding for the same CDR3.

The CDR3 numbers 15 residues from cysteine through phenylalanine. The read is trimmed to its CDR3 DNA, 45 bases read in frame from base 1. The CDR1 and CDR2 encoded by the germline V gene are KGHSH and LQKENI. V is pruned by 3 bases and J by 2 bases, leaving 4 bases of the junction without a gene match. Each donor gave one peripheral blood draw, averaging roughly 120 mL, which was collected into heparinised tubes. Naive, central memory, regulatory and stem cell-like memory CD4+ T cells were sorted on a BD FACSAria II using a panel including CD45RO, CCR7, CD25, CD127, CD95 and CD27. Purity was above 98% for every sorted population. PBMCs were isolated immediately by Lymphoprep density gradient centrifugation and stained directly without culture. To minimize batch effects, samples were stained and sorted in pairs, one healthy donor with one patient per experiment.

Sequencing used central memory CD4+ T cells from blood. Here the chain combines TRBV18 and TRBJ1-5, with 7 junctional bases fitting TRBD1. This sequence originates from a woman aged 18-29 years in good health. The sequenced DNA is TGTGCCAGCTCACCGACCGGGACAGGCAATCAGCCCCAGCATTTT. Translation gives CASSPTGTGNQPQHF.